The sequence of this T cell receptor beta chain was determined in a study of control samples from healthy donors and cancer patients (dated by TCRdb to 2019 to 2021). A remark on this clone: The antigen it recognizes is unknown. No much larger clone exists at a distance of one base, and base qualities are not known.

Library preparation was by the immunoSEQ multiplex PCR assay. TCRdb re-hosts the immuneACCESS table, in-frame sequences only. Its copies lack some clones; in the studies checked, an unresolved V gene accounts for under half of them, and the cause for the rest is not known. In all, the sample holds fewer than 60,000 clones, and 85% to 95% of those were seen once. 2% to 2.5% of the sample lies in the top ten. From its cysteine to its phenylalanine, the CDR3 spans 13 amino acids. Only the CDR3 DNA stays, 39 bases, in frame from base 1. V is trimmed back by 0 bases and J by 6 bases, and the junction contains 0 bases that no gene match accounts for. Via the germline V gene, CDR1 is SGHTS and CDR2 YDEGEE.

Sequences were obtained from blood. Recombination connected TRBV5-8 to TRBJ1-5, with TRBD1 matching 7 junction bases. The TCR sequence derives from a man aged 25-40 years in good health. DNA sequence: TGTGCCAGCAGCTTGGGACAGGGTCAGCCCCAGCATTTT. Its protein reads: CASSLGQGQPQHF.